The rows below give T cell receptor beta chains drawn from one sample of a study of T cell responses to AZD1222 COVID-19 vaccine. Clones were read by immunoSEQ multiplex PCR, and TCRdb kept only the in-frame ones, dropping some. The data show hundreds of thousands of clones, roughly 91% seen once. The source material was peripheral blood, sampled on day 0 of MenACWY control vaccination. These receptors were taken from an adult in good health. CDR3s include the opening cysteine and the closing phenylalanine or tryptophan. Fields, in order: D gene, clone size, V gene, J gene, CDR3 DNA, CDR3 protein. A D gene is named only where the DNA matches it firmly. Not all rows give a size; the values are once, few, many and, for expanded clones, a class.

NA	NA	TRBV4-2	TRBJ2-7	TGTGCCAGCAGCCAACCGGGTTTAAACTCCTACGAGCAGTACTTC	CASSQPGLNSYEQYF
TRBD1	once	TRBV7-2	TRBJ1-1	TGTGCCAGCACGACTTCAGGGGGGTCCACTGAAGCTTTCTTT	CASTTSGGSTEAFF
NA	once	TRBV6-6	TRBJ1-1	TGTGCCAGCAGTTACGGGGCCCGCGGCACTGAAGCTTTCTTT	CASSYGARGTEAFF
TRBD1	NA	TRBV5-1	TRBJ1-2	TGCGCCAGCAGACCTCAGGGGGGCGCGGGGCTCTATGGCTACACCTTC	CASRPQGGAGLYGYTF
NA	NA	TRBV3-1/TRBV3-2	TRBJ2-3	TGTGCCAGCAGCCAACCGGGACGAGGCACAGATACGCAGTATTTT	CASSQPGRGTDTQYF
NA	once	TRBV6-5	TRBJ1-1	TGTGCCAGCAGTCCCCGTTCAGAACCCACTGAAGCTTTCTTT	CASSPRSEPTEAFF
NA	NA	TRBV10-2	TRBJ1-6	TGCGCCAGCAGTGACACCGACTTCTCCTATAATTCACCCCTCCACTTT	CASSDTDFSYNSPLHF
TRBD2	NA	TRBV7-6	TRBJ2-3	TGTGCCAGCAGCTCCACAGCCGGGACTAGCGGCACAGATACGCAGTATTTT	CASSSTAGTSGTDTQYF
NA	NA	TRBV3-1/TRBV3-2	TRBJ1-6	TGTGCCAGCAGCCAAGGAGCAGGGAGCTCACCCCTCCACTTT	CASSQGAGSSPLHF
TRBD1	NA	TRBV10-3	TRBJ1-1	TGTGCCATCAGTACGACAGGGGGCGAAACTGAAGCTTTCTTT	CAISTTGGETEAFF
NA	NA	TRBV29-1	TRBJ1-2	TGCAGCGCCGTTTCGGGGGGGCTATATGGCTACACCTTC	CSAVSGGLYGYTF